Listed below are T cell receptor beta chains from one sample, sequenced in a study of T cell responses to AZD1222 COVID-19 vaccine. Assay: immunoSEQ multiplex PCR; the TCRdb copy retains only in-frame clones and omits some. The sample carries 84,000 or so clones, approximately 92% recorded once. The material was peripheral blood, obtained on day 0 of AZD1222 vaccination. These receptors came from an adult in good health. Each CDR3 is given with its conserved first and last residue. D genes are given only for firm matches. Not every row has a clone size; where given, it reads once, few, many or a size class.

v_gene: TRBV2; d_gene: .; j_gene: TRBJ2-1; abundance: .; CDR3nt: TGTGCCAGCACCGAGGTAGATGAGCAGTTCTTC; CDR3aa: CASTEVDEQFF
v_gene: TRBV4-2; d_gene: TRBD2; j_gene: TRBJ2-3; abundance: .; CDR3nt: TGTGCCAGCAGCCAACCACTCCGACTAGCCCAAGCAGATACGCAGTATTTT; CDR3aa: CASSQPLRLAQADTQYF
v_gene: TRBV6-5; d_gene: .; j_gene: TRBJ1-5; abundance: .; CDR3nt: TGTGCCAGCAGGGCGTACAGGGATAGCAATCAGCCCCAGCATTTT; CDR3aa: CASRAYRDSNQPQHF
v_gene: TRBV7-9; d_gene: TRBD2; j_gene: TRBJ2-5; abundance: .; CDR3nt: TGTGCCAGCAGCCCCGGGACTAGCGGGAATGTTGGATTAGAAGAGACCCAGTACTTC; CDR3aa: CASSPGTSGNVGLEETQYF
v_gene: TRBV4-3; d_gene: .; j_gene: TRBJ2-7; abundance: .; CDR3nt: TGCGCCAGCAGCATCGACACCAGCTCCTACGAGCAGTACTTC; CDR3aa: CASSIDTSSYEQYF
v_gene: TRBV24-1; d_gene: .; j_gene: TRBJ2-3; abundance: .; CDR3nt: TGTGCCACCAGTGATTTAAAGTCAAACACAGATACGCAGTATTTT; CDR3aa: CATSDLKSNTDTQYF
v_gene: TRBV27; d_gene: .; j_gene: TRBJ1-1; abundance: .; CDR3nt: TGTGCCAGCAGTTTTTCTGGACAGACTGAAGCTTTCTTT; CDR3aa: CASSFSGQTEAFF
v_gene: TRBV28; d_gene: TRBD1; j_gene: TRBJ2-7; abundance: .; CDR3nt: TGTGCCAGCCACAGGGGGTCCTACGAGCAGTACTTC; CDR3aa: CASHRGSYEQYF
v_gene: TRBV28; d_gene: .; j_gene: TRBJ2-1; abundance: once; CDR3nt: TGTGCCAGCAGTTTAGGGGGCGCTGGGAATGAGCAGTTCTTC; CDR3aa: CASSLGGAGNEQFF
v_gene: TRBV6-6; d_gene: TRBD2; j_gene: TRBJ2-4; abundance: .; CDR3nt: TGTGCCAGCAGTCGGACTAGCGGGGCCTTAGCCAAAAACATTCAGTACTTC; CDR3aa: CASSRTSGALAKNIQYF
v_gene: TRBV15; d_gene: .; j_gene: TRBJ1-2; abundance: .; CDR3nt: TGTGCCACCAGCAGAGGGGGGACGGCCGGGAACTATGGCTACACCTTC; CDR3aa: CATSRGGTAGNYGYTF
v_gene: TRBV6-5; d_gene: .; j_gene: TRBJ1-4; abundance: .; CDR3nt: TGTGCCAGCAGCCATCAGGTGGGAGAAAAACTGTTTTTT; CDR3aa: CASSHQVGEKLFF
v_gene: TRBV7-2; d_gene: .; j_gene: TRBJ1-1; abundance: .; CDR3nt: TGTGCCAGCAGCTTATTCCCGGTGGGCGGCACTGAAGCTTTCTTT; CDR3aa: CASSLFPVGGTEAFF
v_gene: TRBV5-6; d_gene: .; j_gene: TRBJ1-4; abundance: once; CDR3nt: TGTGCCAGCAGCTTTCTCCTAGATCCAACTAATGAAAAACTGTTTTTT; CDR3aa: CASSFLLDPTNEKLFF
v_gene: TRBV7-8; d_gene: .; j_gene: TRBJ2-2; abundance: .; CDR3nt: TGTGCCAGCAGCTCTATAGGAGGGAAGTTAGCCGGGGAGCTGTTTTTT; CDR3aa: CASSSIGGKLAGELFF
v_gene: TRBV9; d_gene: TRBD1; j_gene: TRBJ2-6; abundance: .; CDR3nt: TGTGCCAGCAGCCCCCAAGAGGTGGCAGGGGGTACCTCTGGGGCCAACGTCCTGACTTTC; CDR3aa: CASSPQEVAGGTSGANVLTF
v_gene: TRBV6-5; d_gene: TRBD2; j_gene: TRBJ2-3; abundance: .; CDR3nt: TGTGCCAGCAGAGCCCTGACTAGCGGGAGGGGAACGCAGTATTTT; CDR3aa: CASRALTSGRGTQYF
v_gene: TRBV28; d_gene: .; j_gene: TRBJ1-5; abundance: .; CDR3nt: TGTGCCAGCAGTCTCGTCCTGACCCAGCATTTT; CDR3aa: CASSLVLTQHF
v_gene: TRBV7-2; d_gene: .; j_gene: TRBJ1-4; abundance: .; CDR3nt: TGTGCCAGCAGCCGGGACCGGGCTAATGGTGAAAAACTGTTTTTT; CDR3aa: CASSRDRANGEKLFF
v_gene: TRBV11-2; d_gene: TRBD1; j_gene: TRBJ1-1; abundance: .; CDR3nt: TGTGCCAGCAGCTCCGGGACAGGGATAATGAACACTGAAGCTTTCTTT; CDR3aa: CASSSGTGIMNTEAFF
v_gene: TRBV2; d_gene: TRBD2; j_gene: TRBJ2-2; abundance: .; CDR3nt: TGTGCCAGTAAGGGACTAGCGGGAGGTGACACCGGGGAGCTGTTTTTT; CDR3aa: CASKGLAGGDTGELFF
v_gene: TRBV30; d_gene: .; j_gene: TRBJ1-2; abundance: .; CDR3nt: TGTGCCTGGAGCCCGACGGACGGCGCCTTAGGCTACACCTTC; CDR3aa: CAWSPTDGALGYTF
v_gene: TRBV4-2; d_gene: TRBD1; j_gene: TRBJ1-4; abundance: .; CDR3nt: TGTGCCAGCAGCGATACAGGGGAACGGGAAAAACTGTTTTTT; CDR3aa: CASSDTGEREKLFF
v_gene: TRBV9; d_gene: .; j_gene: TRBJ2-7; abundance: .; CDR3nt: TGTGCCAGCAGCGTAGCCATGGGGGTGCAGTACTTC; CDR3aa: CASSVAMGVQYF
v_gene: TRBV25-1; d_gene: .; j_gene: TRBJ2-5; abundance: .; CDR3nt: TGTGCCAGCAGTGGTGGCAGGGGCGGGTTCTTCCAAGAGACCCAGTACTTC; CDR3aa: CASSGGRGGFFQETQYF
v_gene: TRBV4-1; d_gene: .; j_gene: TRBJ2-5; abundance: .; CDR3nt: TGCGCCAGCAGCCCGAGCAGGGTAAGAGAGACCCAGTACTTC; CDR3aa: CASSPSRVRETQYF
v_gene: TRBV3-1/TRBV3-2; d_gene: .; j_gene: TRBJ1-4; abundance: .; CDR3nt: TGTGCCAGCAGCCCTTACGCTAATGAAAAACTGTTTTTT; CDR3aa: CASSPYANEKLFF
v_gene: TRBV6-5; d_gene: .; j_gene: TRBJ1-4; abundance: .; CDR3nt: TGTGCCAGCAGTTACTCAGAAGGGGCAGAAAAACTGTTTTTT; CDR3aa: CASSYSEGAEKLFF
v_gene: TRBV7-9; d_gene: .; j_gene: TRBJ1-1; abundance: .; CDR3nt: TGTGCCAGCAGCATAAACGGTCCTGTGAACACTGAAGCTTTCTTT; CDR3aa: CASSINGPVNTEAFF
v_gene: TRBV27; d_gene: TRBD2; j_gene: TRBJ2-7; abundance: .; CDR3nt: TGTGCCAGCAGGCAATCGACTAGCTTGTACGAGCAGTACTTC; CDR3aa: CASRQSTSLYEQYF
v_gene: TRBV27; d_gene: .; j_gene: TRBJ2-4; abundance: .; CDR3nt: TGTGCCAGCAGTTTTCGGGGGCAGGGAAACATTCAGTACTTC; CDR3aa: CASSFRGQGNIQYF
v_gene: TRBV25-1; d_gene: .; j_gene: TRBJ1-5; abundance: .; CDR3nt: TGTGCCAGCAGTGCTGACGGTAGCAATCAGCCCCAGCATTTT; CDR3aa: CASSADGSNQPQHF
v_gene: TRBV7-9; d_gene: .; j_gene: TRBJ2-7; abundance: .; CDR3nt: TGTGCCAGCACCCCGGGACTCAACGACGAGCAGTACTTC; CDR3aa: CASTPGLNDEQYF
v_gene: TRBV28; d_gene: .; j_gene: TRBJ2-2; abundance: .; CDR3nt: TGTGCCAGCCACAAAGGGTCCCGTACAAGCGGGGAGCTGTTTTTT; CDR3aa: CASHKGSRTSGELFF
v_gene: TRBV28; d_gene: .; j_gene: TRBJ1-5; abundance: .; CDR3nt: TGTGCCAGCAACTCCAATCAGCCCCAGCATTTT; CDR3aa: CASNSNQPQHF
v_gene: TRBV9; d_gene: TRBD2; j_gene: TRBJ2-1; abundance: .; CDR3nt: TGTGCCAGCAGCGTAGGGGGACTAGCGGGATGGGGTGAGCAGTTCTTC; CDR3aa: CASSVGGLAGWGEQFF
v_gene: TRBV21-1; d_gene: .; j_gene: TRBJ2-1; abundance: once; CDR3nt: TGTGCCAGCAGCAAAAAAGGGGTAGCGGGGGACTCCTACAATGAGCAGTTCTTC; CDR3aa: CASSKKGVAGDSYNEQFF
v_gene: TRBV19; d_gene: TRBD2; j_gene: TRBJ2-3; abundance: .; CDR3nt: TGTGCCAGTAGTCCCAACCGGGGGGCGGGAGGGCCGTCAGATACGCAGTATTTT; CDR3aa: CASSPNRGAGGPSDTQYF
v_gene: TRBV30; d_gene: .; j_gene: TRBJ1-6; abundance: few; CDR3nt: TGTGCCTGGAGTGGGGAGGGGGACAACTCACCCCTCCACTTT; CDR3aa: CAWSGEGDNSPLHF
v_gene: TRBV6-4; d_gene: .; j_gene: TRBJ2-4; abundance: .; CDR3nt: TGTGCCAGCAGTCCCATACACGGACAAAACATTCAGTACTTC; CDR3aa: CASSPIHGQNIQYF
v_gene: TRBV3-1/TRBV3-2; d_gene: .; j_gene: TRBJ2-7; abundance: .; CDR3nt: TGTGCCGGTGGGGAGGCCGGCTCCTACGAGCAGTACTTC; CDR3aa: CAGGEAGSYEQYF
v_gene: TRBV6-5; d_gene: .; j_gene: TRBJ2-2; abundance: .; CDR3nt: TGTGCCAGCAGTTACTCGTCCAGCCACGGGGAGCTGTTTTTT; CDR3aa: CASSYSSSHGELFF
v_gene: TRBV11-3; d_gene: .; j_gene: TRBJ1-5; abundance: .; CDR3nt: TGTGCCAGCAGCTTAGGTTCCCGGGGTACTGGACAGCCCCAGCATTTT; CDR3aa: CASSLGSRGTGQPQHF
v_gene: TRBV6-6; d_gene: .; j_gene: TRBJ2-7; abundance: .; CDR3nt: TGTGCCAGCAGTTCCAATCCTCGGGTTTACTCCTACGAGCAGTACTTC; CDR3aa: CASSSNPRVYSYEQYF
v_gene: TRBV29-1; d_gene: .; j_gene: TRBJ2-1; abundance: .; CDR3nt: TGCAGCGCGGCACAGGGCTACACACACAATGAGCAGTTCTTC; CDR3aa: CSAAQGYTHNEQFF
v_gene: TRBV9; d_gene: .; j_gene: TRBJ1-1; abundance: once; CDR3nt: TGTGCCAGCAGCGTAGTAGGGGCTACTCGGGACACTGAAGCTTTCTTT; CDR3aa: CASSVVGATRDTEAFF
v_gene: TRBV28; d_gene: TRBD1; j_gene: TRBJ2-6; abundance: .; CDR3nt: TGTGCCGGCTCAAGACAGGGCTCTGGGGCCAACGTCCTGACTTTC; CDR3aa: CAGSRQGSGANVLTF
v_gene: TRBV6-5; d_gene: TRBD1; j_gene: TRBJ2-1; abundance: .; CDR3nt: TGTGCCAGCAGGGCCGGGACAGGGGACTACAATGAGCAGTTCTTC; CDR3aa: CASRAGTGDYNEQFF
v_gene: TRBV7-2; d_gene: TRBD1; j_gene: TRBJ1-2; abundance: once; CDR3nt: TGTGCCAGCAGAAGATGGAAGGGGGCAGAAAACTATGGCTACACCTTC; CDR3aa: CASRRWKGAENYGYTF
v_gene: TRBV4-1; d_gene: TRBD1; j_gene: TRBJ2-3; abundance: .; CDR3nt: TGCGCCAGCAGCCAAGTGTTCCAGGGGGCAGGGGTGGCAGATACGCAGTATTTT; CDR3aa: CASSQVFQGAGVADTQYF
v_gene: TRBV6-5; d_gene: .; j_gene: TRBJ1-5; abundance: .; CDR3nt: TGTGCCAGCAGCATCAGGGGTGGCAATCAGCCCCAGCATTTT; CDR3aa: CASSIRGGNQPQHF
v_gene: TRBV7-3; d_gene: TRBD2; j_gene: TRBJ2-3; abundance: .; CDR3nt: TGTGCCAGCAGCCCCACTAGCGGGGGCACAGATACGCAGTATTTT; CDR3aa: CASSPTSGGTDTQYF
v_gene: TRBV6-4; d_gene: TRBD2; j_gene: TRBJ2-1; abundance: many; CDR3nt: TGTGCCAGCAGTGACTCAAGCGGGAGTTCCAATGAGCAGTTCTTC; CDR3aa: CASSDSSGSSNEQFF
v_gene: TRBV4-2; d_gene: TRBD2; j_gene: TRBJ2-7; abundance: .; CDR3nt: TGTGCCAGCAGCCCCGGGGGTAGCGGGAGGGCCTACGAGCAGTACTTC; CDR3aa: CASSPGGSGRAYEQYF
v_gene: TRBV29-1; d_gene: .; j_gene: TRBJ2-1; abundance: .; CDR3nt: TGCAGCGGCCAGGGGCTGAATGAGCAGTTCTTC; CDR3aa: CSGQGLNEQFF